The next 25 T cell receptor beta chains were all read from a single sample in a study of blood T cell repertoires in COVID-19. Data came from immunoSEQ multiplex PCR; TCRdb stores just in-frame clones and leaves some out. The repertoire consists of about 99,000 clones, with around 90% occurring once and the leading ten covering approximately 6%. Source material: peripheral blood. The receptors shown here come from a human donor in a cohort sampled during active COVID-19.

The chain employs TRBV15 and TRBJ2-5, with D possibly being TRBD2 (5 bases). V was clipped by 1 base and J by 5 bases, with 11 bases between them. This CDR3 region has 14 residues. Germline V gives CDR1 LNHNV, CDR2 YYDKDF (reference sequence). The CDR3 nucleotides read TGTGCCACCAGCAGAGTATGGGAGAAGGAGACCCAGTACTTC. Translating it yields CATSRVWEKETQYF.

The chain carries TRBV11-2 and TRBJ2-1; D possibly corresponds to TRBD2 (6 bases). CDR3 length: 17 residues. Trimming took off 0 bases at V and 4 bases at J, with 16 bases between the two ends. Germline CDR1 SGHAT, CDR2 FQNNGV. CDR3 sequence reads: CASSLDPFAGPYNEQFF. CDR3 DNA sequence: TGTGCCAGCAGCTTAGATCCGTTTGCGGGGCCATACAATGAGCAGTTCTTC. The full variable domain, completed using reference TRBV11-2 and TRBJ2-1, is EAGVAQSPRYKIIEKRQSVAFWCNPISGHATLYWYQQILGQGPKLLIQFQNNGVVDDSQLPKDRFSAERLKGVDSTLKIQPAKLEDSAVYLCASSLDPFAGPYNEQFFGPGTRLTVL.

The V and J genes are TRBV19 and TRBJ1-5; tentative D call: TRBD1 (6 bases). The CDR3 loop spans 15 amino acids. Germline V lookup: CDR1 LNHDA, CDR2 SQIVND (reference sequence). Trimming shortened V by 6 bases and J by 5 bases, and 17 bases separated the two germline ends. The CDR3 reads CASSLQGAVDQPQHF. The CDR3 region has the DNA TGTGCCAGTAGCTTACAGGGCGCAGTTGATCAGCCCCAGCATTTT.

This clone was seen a single time. V usage is TRBV5-1 and J usage is TRBJ1-2; D remains ambiguous. There are 16 residues in the CDR3. The germline gives CDR1 SGHRS, CDR2 YFSETQ. V shed 2 bases and J shed 7 bases, with 21 bases lying between them. The CDR3 bases are TGCGCCAGCAGCTTAAATTCTATTCGGGAAATGGGTGGCTACACCTTC. Protein sequence: CASSLNSIREMGGYTF.

This chain links TRBV5-4 with TRBJ1-3; 8 nucleotides align to TRBD1. The V gene end was trimmed by 4 bases and the J gene end by 4 bases; junction bases not matched to a gene: 7. The CDR3 extends over 15 amino acids. Germline V gene data show CDR1 as SGHNT and CDR2 as YYREEE (reference sequence). CDR3 amino acids: CASSPGQVIGNTIYF. CDR3 nucleotide sequence: TGTGCCAGCAGCCCGGGACAGGTCATAGGAAACACCATATATTTT. Full variable domain (rest looked up from reference TRBV5-4 and TRBJ1-3): ETGVTQSPTHLIKTRGQQVTLRCSSQSGHNTVSWYQQALGQGPQFIFQYYREEENGRGNFPPRFSGLQFPNYSSELNVNALELDDSALYLCASSPGQVIGNTIYFGEGSWLTVV.

V gene TRBV4-3 combines with J gene TRBJ1-2; D possibly corresponds to TRBD1 (5 bases). The CDR3 covers 16 residues. Germline assignment: CDR1 LGHNA and CDR2 YSLEER. V was cut by 0 bases and J by 3 bases, with 14 bases left in between. The CDR3 coding sequence is TGCGCCAGCAGCCAAGATCCTCCAGGGAGGGACTATGGCTACACCTTC. This gives the protein CASSQDPPGRDYGYTF.

This clone is a singleton in its sample. The chain combines TRBV4-3 with TRBJ1-1; D is uncertain. V lost 0 bases to trimming and J lost 1 base, with 9 bases between them. The CDR3 sequence is 15 residues long. Germline assignment: CDR1 LGHNA and CDR2 YSLEER. CDR3 residues: CASSQDPTWNTEAFF. The CDR3 DNA is TGCGCCAGCAGCCAAGACCCCACATGGAACACTGAAGCTTTCTTT.

In this sample, this clone turned up once. V gene TRBV20-1 combines with J gene TRBJ1-6, with D perhaps TRBD1 (6 bases). Germline values: CDR1 DFQATT, CDR2 SNEGSKA (reference sequence). V was pared by 3 bases and J by 0 bases, with 15 bases between. This CDR3 has 17 amino acids. The CDR3 reads CSASPGHLGSYNSPLHF. CDR3 sequence (DNA): TGCAGTGCTAGTCCGGGACACCTAGGCTCCTATAATTCACCCCTCCACTTT.

This clone was counted a single time. This chain uses TRBV3-1 (or the pseudogene TRBV3-2) with TRBJ2-7; D is perhaps TRBD1 (6 bases). Looked up from germline, CDR1 is LGHDT and CDR2 is YNNKEL (reference sequence). Trimming shortened V by 4 bases and J by 2 bases, and 15 bases separated the two germline ends. CDR3 length equals 15 residues. CDR3: CASSRSDSRPYEQYF. DNA of the CDR3: TGTGCCAGCAGCCGATCGGACAGCCGCCCCTACGAGCAGTACTTC.

The rearrangement uses TRBV7-2 and TRBJ2-5; possible D gene TRBD1, 7 bases. V lost 4 bases to trimming and J lost 3 bases, with 12 bases between them. The CDR3 contains 14 residues. CDR1 SGHTA and CDR2 FQGNSA come from the germline V gene. In DNA, the CDR3 is TGTGCCAGCAGCTACGGGGGACAGAAAGAGACCCAGTACTTC. It specifies CASSYGGQKETQYF.

This chain joins TRBV19 and TRBJ1-2; 7 positions match TRBD1. Germline V gives CDR1 LNHDA, CDR2 SQIVND (reference sequence). V lost 6 bases to trimming and J lost 2 bases; unmatched junction nucleotides: 12. The CDR3 spans 16 residues. For the CDR3, the DNA is TGTGCCAGTAGAGACTCCGACAGGGAGAGGAACTATGGCTACACCTTC. Translated: CASRDSDRERNYGYTF. Complete variable domain (other parts from reference TRBV19 and TRBJ1-2): DGGITQSPKYLFRKEGQNVTLSCEQNLNHDAMYWYRQDPGQGLRLIYYSQIVNDFQKGDIAEGYSVSREKKESFPLTVTSAQKNPTAFYLCASRDSDRERNYGYTFGSGTRLTVV.

This chain joins TRBV18 and TRBJ2-5; TRBD1 agrees at 9 bases. V gave up 2 bases and J gave up 7 bases; unmatched junction bases: 5. In germline, CDR1 is KGHSH, CDR2 LQKENI. The CDR3 spans 14 residues. The CDR3 DNA reads TGTGCCAGCTCACCAGGGACAGGGACTGGGACCCAGTACTTC. Amino acids: CASSPGTGTGTQYF.

The CDR3 region is CASSGRQGATEAFF. The CDR3 coding sequence is TGTGCCAGCAGCGGACGACAGGGCGCCACTGAAGCTTTCTTT. The genes are TRBV9 and TRBJ1-1, with TRBD1 matching over 7 bases. CDR1 SGDLS and CDR2 YYNGEE come from the germline V gene. The CDR3 contains 14 residues. Unmatched junction bases numbered 6, after V lost 3 bases and J lost 4 bases.

The V gene is TRBV6-6, the J gene TRBJ2-7, with a tentative D call TRBD1 (5 bases). From germline, CDR1 is MNHNY and CDR2 SVGAGI (reference sequence). The CDR3 is 16 residues long. Trimming stripped 5 bases from V and 0 bases from J, with 17 bases between. CDR3 sequence (DNA): TGTGCCAGCAGTCGATCGACAGCCCTCAGCTCCTACGAGCAGTACTTC. It yields the protein CASSRSTALSSYEQYF.

V and J are TRBV19 and TRBJ2-3; D uncertain. The V gene's germline CDR1 is LNHDA and CDR2 SQIVND (reference sequence). This CDR3 region has 14 residues. V lost 6 bases, J lost 2 bases, and 12 bases lay in between. The CDR3: CASSLEEYTDTQYF. The CDR3 DNA is TGTGCCAGTAGCTTAGAGGAATACACAGATACGCAGTATTTT.

In the case of this clone: One end of the junction varies from germline; a read error may be responsible. The rearrangement links TRBV19 to TRBJ1-1, with a weak D call TRBD1 (5 bases). Germline CDR1 LNHDA, CDR2 SQIVND (reference sequence). This CDR3 comprises 15 residues. For the CDR3, the DNA is TGTGTCAGTAGTATAGAGAACAGTCGGACAACTGAAGCTTTCTTT. Its protein product is CVSSIENSRTTEAFF.

This clone has just one count. V is TRBV28 and J is TRBJ1-6; 9 nucleotides align to TRBD1. The J segment lost 10 bases and the V segment lost 6 bases, leaving 10 bases of the junction unmatched. Germline lookup yields CDR1 MDHEN and CDR2 SYDVKM. The CDR3 length is 15 residues. Written as DNA, the CDR3 is TGTGCCAGCAGCCTGGCGGGACAGGGAGTGTCACCCCTCCACTTT. Translating gives CASSLAGQGVSPLHF.

The chain combines TRBV5-4 with TRBJ2-1; D gene ambiguous. V was shortened by 2 bases and J by 8 bases, with 11 bases between the two germline ends. CDR1 is SGHNT, CDR2 YYREEE, per germline (reference sequence). The CDR3 spans 13 residues. The CDR3 region is CASSLEWRHEQFF. CDR3 bases: TGTGCCAGCAGCTTAGAGTGGCGGCATGAGCAGTTCTTC.

This chain links TRBV7-9 with TRBJ2-3, with D perhaps matching TRBD2 (7 bases). The germline V gene encodes CDR1 SEHNR and CDR2 FQNEAQ (reference sequence). V lost 2 bases and J 4 bases, leaving 19 bases between the germline ends. The CDR3 runs 17 residues. For the CDR3, the DNA is TGTGCCAGCAGCTTATTGGCTAGCGGAGGGGGGGCAGATACGCAGTATTTT. Translating it yields CASSLLASGGGADTQYF.

This clone was picked up one time. The chain combines TRBV6-2 or TRBV6-3 with TRBJ1-2; D might be TRBD1 (6 bases). CDR3 length: 13 amino acids. With 3 bases removed from V and 4 bases from J, the gap between germline ends came to 9 bases. CDR1 and CDR2 from the germline V gene are MNHEY and SVGEGT. The CDR3 bases are TGTGCCAGCAGTTATGGACAGCTCTATGGCTACACCTTC. It yields the protein CASSYGQLYGYTF.

This clone was found once. The chain employs TRBV18 and TRBJ1-1; D unresolved. The V and J ends lost 3 bases and 1 base respectively, with 9 bases between them. There are 14 residues in the CDR3. Looked up from germline, CDR1 is KGHSH and CDR2 is LQKENI. The CDR3 DNA is TGTGCCAGCTCACCCCAAACCGGGAACACTGAAGCTTTCTTT. Translation: CASSPQTGNTEAFF.

The CDR3 spells CSVPQQGASGNTIYF. As DNA, the CDR3 is TGCAGCGTTCCTCAACAGGGAGCCTCTGGAAACACCATATATTTT. V usage is TRBV29-1 and J usage is TRBJ1-3; a possible D gene is TRBD1 (6 bases). Trimming removed 5 bases at V and 0 bases at J, with 14 bases between. This CDR3 has 15 residues. CDR1 and CDR2 (germline): SQVTM, ANQGSEA.

V is TRBV6-2 or TRBV6-3 and J is TRBJ2-7; 12 positions agree with TRBD2. The CDR3 consists of 16 residues. Trimming removed 2 bases from V and 6 bases from J; junction bases left unmatched: 8. Germline V gene data show CDR1 as MNHEY and CDR2 as SVGEGT. CDR3 DNA sequence: TGTGCCAGCAGTTACACGGTACTAGCGGGAGGTCCCGAGCAGTACTTC. It yields the protein CASSYTVLAGGPEQYF.

The rearrangement links TRBV18 to TRBJ2-5, with 10 positions matching TRBD2. V lost 0 bases and J lost 4; bases outside the gene matches: 5. CDR1 is KGHSH, CDR2 LQKENI, per germline. This CDR3 is 16 amino acids long. CDR3 amino acids: CASSPPPAGGPETQYF. The CDR3 region has the DNA TGTGCCAGCTCACCACCCCCAGCGGGAGGGCCAGAGACCCAGTACTTC.

The chain joins TRBV29-1 to TRBJ1-1; 9 nucleotides line up with TRBD1. The trim removed 4 bases at V and 6 bases at J, leaving 9 bases unmatched. The CDR3 has 14 amino acids. In germline, CDR1 is SQVTM, CDR2 ANQGSEA. As DNA, the CDR3 is TGCAGCGTTGTGGGGACAGGGTTTAAATCTGAAGCTTTCTTT. Encoded protein: CSVVGTGFKSEAFF.